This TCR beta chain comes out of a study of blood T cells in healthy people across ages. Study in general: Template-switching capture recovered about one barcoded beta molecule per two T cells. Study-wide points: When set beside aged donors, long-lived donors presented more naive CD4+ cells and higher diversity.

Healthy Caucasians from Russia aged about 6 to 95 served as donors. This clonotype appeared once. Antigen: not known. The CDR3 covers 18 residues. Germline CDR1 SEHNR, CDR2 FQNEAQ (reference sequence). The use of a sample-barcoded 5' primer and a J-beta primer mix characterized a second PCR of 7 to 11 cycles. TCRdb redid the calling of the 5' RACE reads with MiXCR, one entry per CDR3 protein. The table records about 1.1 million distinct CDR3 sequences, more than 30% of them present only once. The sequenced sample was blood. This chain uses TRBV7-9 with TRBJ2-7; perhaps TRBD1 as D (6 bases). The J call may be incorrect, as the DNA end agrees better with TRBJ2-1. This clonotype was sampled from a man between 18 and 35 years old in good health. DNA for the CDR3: TGTGCCAGCAGCTTAGCGGCGCAGGGGCCCTCTTCACCCTACGAGCAGTTCTTC. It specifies CASSLAAQGPSSPYEQFF.